The sequence of this T cell receptor beta chain was determined in a study of T cells expressing NK-cell markers. Looking at the study overall: Seropositivity for HCMV was found in seven of the eight sequenced donors, with one seronegative. Study-level results: CD8+ T cells in over five donors included dominant NKG2C+ clonotypes at roughly 1.0-8%.

Germline V lookup: CDR1 MRHNA, CDR2 SNTAGT. This CDR3 has 17 residues. With regard to this clonotype: The antigen remains undetermined.

From the 5' RACE reads, TCRdb lists one entry per CDR3 protein and no DNA. Here the sample table reports some 150,000 distinct CDR3 sequences. The sequenced sample was blood T cells: a sorted CD56 or NKG2C T cell subset, CD4+ or CD8+ T cells, or bulk PBMC T cells (not recorded which). This chain joins TRBV6-4 and TRBJ1-5; with no DNA, the TCRdb D assignment of TRBD1 cannot be verified. This clonotype originated in a woman aged 50 to 60 in good health. The CDR3 reads CAIVHRVCSYSNQPQHF.